The 2 T cell receptor beta chains in this list originate from one sample, sequenced in a study of early T cells in non-severe SARS-CoV-2 infection. TCRdb fed the 5' RACE reads into MiXCR, producing one record per CDR3 protein. The sample consists of 35,000 to 50,000 distinct CDR3 sequences, less than 8.5% of them appearing once. What was sequenced was whole blood. These receptors were collected from an adult who was a healthcare worker with PCR-confirmed SARS-CoV-2 infection or an uninfected control (not recorded which).

This clonotype has a handful of counts. The chain is built from TRBV5-1 and TRBJ2-2; TRBD1 or TRBD2 may be the D gene (5 bases each). The CDR3 is made up of 17 amino acids. Germline CDR1 is SGHRS and CDR2 is YFSETQ. Trimming cost V 4 bases and J 2 bases, with 18 bases left between them. CDR3 loop: CASSTNPGGTNTGELFF. Written as DNA, the CDR3 is TGCGCCAGCAGCACAAACCCTGGGGGAACAAACACCGGGGAGCTGTTTTTT. Full variable domain (remainder filled in from reference TRBV5-1 and TRBJ2-2): KAGVTQTPRYLIKTRGQQVTLSCSPISGHRSVSWYQQTPGQGLQFLFEYFSETQRNKGNFPGRFSGRQFSNSRSEMNVSTLELGDSALYLCASSTNPGGTNTGELFFGEGSRLTVL.

The sample holds a few counts of this clonotype. The chain has TRBV4-1 and TRBJ2-7; 8 bases match TRBD1. The CDR3 is 16 amino acids. Trimming removed 0 bases from V and 2 bases from J; junction bases left unmatched: 6. Germline CDR1 MGHRA, CDR2 YSYEKL. CDR3 in amino acids: CASSQEPGQATYEQYF. CDR3 nucleotide sequence: TGCGCCAGCAGCCAAGAACCGGGACAGGCAACCTACGAGCAGTACTTC.